The next 2 T cell receptor beta chains were all read from a single sample in a study of blood T cells in healthy people across ages (dated by TCRdb to 2015 to 2017). The library was prepared using 5' RACE. TCRdb names Illumina HiSeq 2500 as the instrument used. The second PCR ran for roughly 7 to 11 cycles and used a J-beta primer mix along with a sample-barcoded 5' primer. The public reads were reanalyzed by TCRdb: fastp trimming at Q25, MiXCR alignment, in-frame beta chains only. Rows are combined by CDR3 protein, so each entry shows the most common genes and DNA. The sample data list roughly 1.5 million distinct CDR3 sequences, and roughly two fifths of these were observed just once. The ten biggest clones cover just over 4% of the sample. Input material: blood. The receptor set was obtained from a woman aged 18-29 years in good health.

This clonotype was seen only a few times. The CDR3 here is CASRERDTVNTEAFF. The CDR3 DNA reads TGTGCCAGCAGGGAACGGGACACCGTGAACACTGAAGCTTTCTTT. The V gene is TRBV2, the J gene TRBJ1-1; maybe TRBD1 (6 bases). The CDR3 is 15 amino acids. CDR1 SNHLY and CDR2 FYNNEI come from the germline V gene. The V end lost 6 bases, the J end lost 0 bases, and 14 bases lay between the germline ends.

This clonotype occurred a few times. This rearrangement joins TRBV27 to TRBJ1-2, with D perhaps matching TRBD1 (5 bases). CDR3 length: 13 amino acids. Trimming left V 6 bases short and J 5 bases short, with 13 bases between. CDR1 and CDR2 (germline): MNHEY, SMNVEV (reference sequence). This CDR3 is CASRAGNRYGYTF. The DNA for the CDR3 is TGTGCCAGCAGGGCAGGGAATCGGTATGGCTACACCTTC.